This is a list of T cell receptor beta chains from one sample in a study of blood T cell repertoires in COVID-19. Profiled with immunoSEQ multiplex PCR; TCRdb holds only in-frame clones, not every one. The sample includes more than 200,000 clones, roughly 86% of them seen just once. Specimen: peripheral blood. The receptors were gathered from a human donor in a cohort sampled during active COVID-19. Each CDR3 is given with its conserved first and last residue. Each record gives: V gene, D gene, CDR3 protein. A D gene is named only where the DNA matches it firmly.

v_call: TRBV30; d_call: TRBD2; cdr3_aa: CAWTQLGLAGVGTQYF
v_call: TRBV27; d_call: NA; cdr3_aa: CASLGAGNYGYTF
v_call: TRBV11-2; d_call: NA; cdr3_aa: CASSFVTGNTEAFF
v_call: TRBV6-2/TRBV6-3; d_call: TRBD2; cdr3_aa: CASSYGLAPLFQETQYF
v_call: TRBV28; d_call: NA; cdr3_aa: CASSLASYEQYF
v_call: TRBV24-1; d_call: NA; cdr3_aa: CATSSEGANEKLFF
v_call: TRBV7-9; d_call: NA; cdr3_aa: CASSPAGVVYEQYF
v_call: TRBV12-3/TRBV12-4; d_call: NA; cdr3_aa: CASSSFPTEAFF
v_call: TRBV5-6; d_call: TRBD1; cdr3_aa: CATSRGLSHRTGELFF
v_call: TRBV4-1; d_call: TRBD1; cdr3_aa: CASSQGKGGAYEQYF
v_call: TRBV23-1; d_call: NA; cdr3_aa: CASTQGAGTSVQYF
v_call: TRBV19; d_call: TRBD1; cdr3_aa: CASSSGQGADTQYF
v_call: TRBV7-8; d_call: NA; cdr3_aa: CASSRSMTENTEAFF
v_call: TRBV30; d_call: TRBD2; cdr3_aa: CARGTSGGYQETQYF
v_call: TRBV3-1/TRBV3-2; d_call: NA; cdr3_aa: CASLETEAFF
v_call: TRBV3-1/TRBV3-2; d_call: TRBD2; cdr3_aa: CASSQRGRGEQFF
v_call: TRBV7-2; d_call: TRBD2; cdr3_aa: CASSWGLAGAVEQYF
v_call: TRBV4-3; d_call: TRBD1; cdr3_aa: CASSLDRGPGTGELFF
v_call: TRBV10-1; d_call: NA; cdr3_aa: CASSAGLLSSYNEQFF
v_call: TRBV6-5; d_call: NA; cdr3_aa: CASSPLGREGYTF
v_call: TRBV4-1; d_call: NA; cdr3_aa: CASSQDSFGTDTQYF
v_call: TRBV3-1/TRBV3-2; d_call: TRBD1; cdr3_aa: CASSPFLSGTGGEQYF
v_call: TRBV3-1/TRBV3-2; d_call: TRBD2; cdr3_aa: CASSQDLREVYNEQFF
v_call: TRBV27; d_call: TRBD2; cdr3_aa: CASNAFGGGLAGSRHNEQFF
v_call: TRBV7-9; d_call: NA; cdr3_aa: CASSFPTRPYEQYF
v_call: TRBV12-5; d_call: TRBD1; cdr3_aa: CASGFPRGTEAFF
v_call: TRBV9; d_call: TRBD1; cdr3_aa: CASIKTSGTGGLEQYF
v_call: TRBV27; d_call: NA; cdr3_aa: CASSSLGGLGGNQPQHF
v_call: TRBV7-2; d_call: NA; cdr3_aa: CASSLTRVTLTDTQYF
v_call: TRBV6-6; d_call: TRBD1; cdr3_aa: CASSYAGQGGNTEAFF
v_call: TRBV6-6; d_call: NA; cdr3_aa: CASSYARGNQPQHF
v_call: TRBV12-3/TRBV12-4; d_call: NA; cdr3_aa: CASSFPGNQPQHF
v_call: TRBV6-5; d_call: NA; cdr3_aa: CASSSTGGLVEAFF
v_call: TRBV4-2; d_call: NA; cdr3_aa: CASSPAQGHSYEQYF
v_call: TRBV5-1; d_call: TRBD2; cdr3_aa: CASSLSGGAYEQYF
v_call: TRBV13; d_call: NA; cdr3_aa: CASSLYLLPQGSGANVLTF
v_call: TRBV11-2; d_call: TRBD2; cdr3_aa: CASSLAGTSVETQYF
v_call: TRBV10-3; d_call: TRBD1; cdr3_aa: CAISGQGASGNTIYF
v_call: TRBV7-2; d_call: NA; cdr3_aa: CASSPQDNYGYTF
v_call: TRBV5-1; d_call: NA; cdr3_aa: CASSRSSGGGTGTEAFF